Listed below are T cell receptor beta chains from one sample, sequenced in a study of early T cells in non-severe SARS-CoV-2 infection. One entry per CDR3 protein results from TCRdb running MiXCR on the 5' RACE reads. The top ten clones hold approximately 4.6% of a sample with approximately 23,000 distinct CDR3 sequences, 3.5% to 4.5% of them seen once. The source material was whole blood. The receptor source for this set is an adult who was a healthcare worker with PCR-confirmed SARS-CoV-2 infection or an uninfected control (not recorded which). The CDR3 runs from the conserved cysteine through the conserved F or W. The D gene is left open where the match is weak. Size values are once, few and many counts, or a class for expanded clones, and some rows have none.

>.|TRBJ2-7|.|TRBV29-1
TGCAGCGTTGCCGTTCCACCGGTCTACGAGCAGTACTTC
CSVAVPPVYEQYF
>TRBD2|TRBJ2-3|few|TRBV11-2
TGTGCCAGCAGCTACACAAGCGGGAGTGTGTCAGATACGCAGTATTTT
CASSYTSGSVSDTQYF
>.|TRBJ2-7|many|TRBV4-1
TGCGCCAGCAGCCAAGTTCCGGGGCGGGACACCTACGAGCAGTACTTC
CASSQVPGRDTYEQYF
>TRBD2|TRBJ2-1|.|TRBV12-3/TRBV12-4
TGTGCCAGCAGTCTGGGGACTAGCGGGAGGGCCGGTTACAATGAGCAGTTCTTC
CASSLGTSGRAGYNEQFF
>.|TRBJ2-5|.|TRBV3-1
TGTGCCAGCAGGTCTTCCCAAGAGACCCAGTACTTC
CASRSSQETQYF
>TRBD2|TRBJ2-1|many|TRBV7-9
TGTGCCAGCAGCTTAAGCGGGACTAGCAATGAGCAGTTCTTC
CASSLSGTSNEQFF
>.|TRBJ2-2|.|TRBV5-1
TGCGCCAGCGAACCCGGGGCAGGGTCCGGGGAGCTGTTTTTT
CASEPGAGSGELFF
>.|TRBJ2-7|medium-sized|TRBV9
TGTGCCAGCAGCGTAGAGGGCAGGGGTTACGAGCAGTACTTC
CASSVEGRGYEQYF
>.|TRBJ1-1|few|TRBV7-6
TGTGCCAGCAGCTTTGCAGGGCGAAACACTGAAGCTTTCTTT
CASSFAGRNTEAFF
>TRBD1|TRBJ2-4|many|TRBV28
TGTGCCAGCATGGACAGGCTGGCCAAAAACATTCAGTACTTC
CASMDRLAKNIQYF
>TRBD2|TRBJ2-3|many|TRBV10-2
TGCGCCAGCAGTGTAGCTCTAGCGGGGGTTACTAGCACAGATACGCAGTATTTT
CASSVALAGVTSTDTQYF
>TRBD2|TRBJ2-3|.|TRBV20-1
TGCAGTGCGCGATCGCCCTCTAGCGGGGGAACCGCTAGCACAGATACGCAGTATTTT
CSARSPSSGGTASTDTQYF
>TRBD1|TRBJ1-1|many|TRBV12-3/TRBV12-4
TGTGCCAGCAGTTTAAGGGGACAGGGGAACACTGAAGCTTTCTTT
CASSLRGQGNTEAFF
>.|TRBJ1-1|many|TRBV18
TGTGCCAGCTCACCGTTGCAGATGGATAACACTGAAGCTTTCTTT
CASSPLQMDNTEAFF
>.|TRBJ1-1|many|TRBV29-1
TGCAGCGTCGCAGGGAATATGAACACTGAAGCTTTCTTT
CSVAGNMNTEAFF
>TRBD1|TRBJ2-1|.|TRBV20-1
TGCAGTGCTACCTCGGACAGGGAGGCCTACAATGAGCAGTTCTTC
CSATSDREAYNEQFF
>.|TRBJ2-5|many|TRBV7-9
TGTGCCAGCAGCGCAGGTTGGGCAGAGACCCAGTACTTC
CASSAGWAETQYF
>TRBD2|TRBJ2-3|many|TRBV7-7
TGTGCTAGCAGCTTAGCGGGAGGTCAAAATACGCAGTATTTT
CASSLAGGQNTQYF
>.|TRBJ2-7|many|TRBV7-6
TGTGCCAGCAGCCCCGGACCGGGAGAGCAGTACTTC
CASSPGPGEQYF
>.|TRBJ2-7|many|TRBV6-1
TGTGCCAGCAGTGATCCAAACAGCTACGAGCAGTACTTC
CASSDPNSYEQYF
>.|TRBJ1-1|many|TRBV29-1
TGCAGCGCCGGAAACACTGAAGCTTTCTTT
CSAGNTEAFF
>.|TRBJ2-1|many|TRBV2
TGTGCCAGCAGTCAGTCGGACAGAACTGAGCAGTTCTTC
CASSQSDRTEQFF
>.|TRBJ1-1|many|TRBV11-2
TGTGCCAGCAGCTCCCTAACCGGACAGCACAAAGCTTTCTTT
CASSSLTGQHKAFF
>TRBD2|TRBJ2-7|.|TRBV14
TGTGCCAGCAGCCAAGAAGGGAGGGGCTTCGAGCAGTACTTC
CASSQEGRGFEQYF
>.|TRBJ2-1|many|TRBV7-6
TGTGCCAGCAACCTAGGGAGAGGTAATGAGCAGTTCTTC
CASNLGRGNEQFF
>.|TRBJ2-7|few|TRBV20-1
TGCAGTGCCCAGGACCGAGCCTACGAGCAGTACTTC
CSAQDRAYEQYF
>.|TRBJ2-7|many|TRBV27
TGTGCCAGCAAGGCGACAGAGGGCTACGAGCAGTACTTC
CASKATEGYEQYF
>.|TRBJ2-5|.|TRBV12-3/TRBV12-4
TGTGCCAGCAGGACCGCGAACCAAGAGACCCAGTACTTC
CASRTANQETQYF
>.|TRBJ2-7|many|TRBV5-1
TGCGCCAGCAGCTTGACGGGCTTGAGCTCCTACGAGCAGTACTTC
CASSLTGLSSYEQYF
>.|TRBJ2-1|.|TRBV2
TGTGCCAGCAGGGACTTCCCTTCCGAGCCGTTCTTC
CASRDFPSEPFF
>.|TRBJ1-6|.|TRBV4-2
TGTGCCAGCAGCCAAGACCCGGGTGGACAAGACTATAATTCACCCCTCCACTTT
CASSQDPGGQDYNSPLHF
>TRBD1|TRBJ1-2|many|TRBV20-1
TGCAGTGCTCGACAGGGGGGTTATGGCTACACCTTC
CSARQGGYGYTF
>.|TRBJ2-5|many|TRBV11-2
TGTGCCAGCAGCGGGGAGTCCCAGTACTTC
CASSGESQYF
>.|TRBJ1-3|many|TRBV7-9
TGTGCCAGCAGCTTAGTCCTTCAGGATGGAAACACCATATATTTT
CASSLVLQDGNTIYF
>TRBD1|TRBJ1-5|many|TRBV12-3/TRBV12-4
TGTGCCAGCAGCCTTACAGGGGCAAATCAGCCCCAGCATTTT
CASSLTGANQPQHF
>.|TRBJ2-4|many|TRBV12-3/TRBV12-4
TGTGCCAGCAGTTTAAGGGGGGGCGGACACATTCAGTACTTC
CASSLRGGGHIQYF
>TRBD1|TRBJ1-6|many|TRBV28
TGTGCCAGCAGTTTAGAGTACAGGGGCTCACCCCTCCACTTT
CASSLEYRGSPLHF
>.|TRBJ2-1|few|TRBV5-1
TGCGCCAGCAGCTTTGGGGCCTCCAATGAGCAGTTCTTC
CASSFGASNEQFF
>.|TRBJ2-3|many|TRBV29-1
TGCAGCGTTGATTTTGGGGCTAGCACAGATACGCAGTATTTT
CSVDFGASTDTQYF
>TRBD1|TRBJ2-7|many|TRBV5-6
TGTGCCAGCAGCCAAGGACAGGGTTCCTACGAGCAGTACTTC
CASSQGQGSYEQYF
>TRBD2|TRBJ2-3|.|TRBV4-1
TGCACCAGCAGCCAACAAGCCCTAGCGGGGCCCCGTACGCAGTATTTT
CTSSQQALAGPRTQYF
>.|TRBJ2-1|few|TRBV20-1
TGCAGTGCTAGAGATCGGCGGGGGCCTTCCTACAATGAGCAGTTCTTC
CSARDRRGPSYNEQFF
>TRBD1|TRBJ2-2|many|TRBV10-2
TGCGCCAGCAGAAATTCCGGACAGGCTAGGACCGGGGAGCTGTTTTTT
CASRNSGQARTGELFF
>.|TRBJ1-2|medium-sized|TRBV12-3/TRBV12-4
TGTGCCAGCAGCCCAAGGAGGGACACTGGCTACACCTTC
CASSPRRDTGYTF
>TRBD1|TRBJ2-2|many|TRBV2
TGTGCCAGCAGTGACAGGGGGCCGGACACCGGGGAGCTGTTTTTT
CASSDRGPDTGELFF
>.|TRBJ2-3|.|TRBV10-2
TGCGCCAGCGGGAGCGCCTTTACAGATACGCAGTATTTT
CASGSAFTDTQYF
>TRBD2|TRBJ2-1|few|TRBV28
TGTGCCAGCAGCCCCCACTCCGGGAGGGGCTCCTACAATGAGCAGTTCTTC
CASSPHSGRGSYNEQFF